The present T cell receptor beta chain was sequenced within a study of neurological immune-mediated disorders. Findings of the study overall: Healthy controls had more TCR clonal expansion than multiple sclerosis, which showed the least, whereas HTLV-1-associated myelopathy showed the most.

Time point in this sample: longitudinal time-point 1 (baseline). Volunteers attending a blood bank in Maryland, USA, served as healthy controls. This clonotype was seen ten or more times. Antigen specificity is unknown. TCRdb itself ran the 5' RACE reads through MiXCR, one entry per CDR3 protein. The data contain under 90,000 distinct CDR3 sequences, around 9.6% of them seen just once; the ten biggest clones take up approximately 9.6%. Source material: PBMCs. The TCR comes from a young man in good health.

The CDR3 region is CATSPSASDTQYF. The CDR3 DNA follows: TGTGCCACCAGCCCTTCGGCTTCAGATACGCAGTATTTT. V gene TRBV15 combines with J gene TRBJ2-3; no clear D. Per the germline V gene, CDR1 is LNHNV and CDR2 is YYDKDF (reference sequence). The CDR3 spans 13 residues. V lost 5 bases to trimming and J lost 4 bases, with 10 bases between them.